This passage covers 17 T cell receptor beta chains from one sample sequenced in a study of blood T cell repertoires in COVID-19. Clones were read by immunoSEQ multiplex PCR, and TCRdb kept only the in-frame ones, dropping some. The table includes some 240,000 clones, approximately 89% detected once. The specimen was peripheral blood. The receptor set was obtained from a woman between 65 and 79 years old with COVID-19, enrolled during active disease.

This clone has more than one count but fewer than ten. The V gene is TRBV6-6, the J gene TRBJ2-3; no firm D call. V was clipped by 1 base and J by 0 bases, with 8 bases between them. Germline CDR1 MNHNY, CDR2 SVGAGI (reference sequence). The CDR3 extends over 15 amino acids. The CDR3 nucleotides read TGTGCCAGCAGTTACTTGACACCTAGCACAGATACGCAGTATTTT. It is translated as CASSYLTPSTDTQYF.

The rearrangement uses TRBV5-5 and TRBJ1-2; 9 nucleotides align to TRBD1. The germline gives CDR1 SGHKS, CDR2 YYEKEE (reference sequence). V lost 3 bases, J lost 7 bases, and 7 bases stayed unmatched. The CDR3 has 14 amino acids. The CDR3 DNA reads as TGTGCCAGCAGCTCGGGACAGGGACCAGGTGGCTACACCTTC. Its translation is CASSSGQGPGGYTF.

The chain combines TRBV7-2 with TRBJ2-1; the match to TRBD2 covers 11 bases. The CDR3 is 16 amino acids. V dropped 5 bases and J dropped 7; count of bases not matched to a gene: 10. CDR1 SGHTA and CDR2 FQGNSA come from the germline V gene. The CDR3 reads CASSRELAGGRNEQFF. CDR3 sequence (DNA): TGTGCCAGCAGCCGGGAGCTAGCGGGAGGACGAAATGAGCAGTTCTTC.

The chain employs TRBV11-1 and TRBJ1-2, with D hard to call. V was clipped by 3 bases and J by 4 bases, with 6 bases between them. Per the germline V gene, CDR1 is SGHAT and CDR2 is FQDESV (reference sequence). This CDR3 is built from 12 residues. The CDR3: CASSLGTYGYTF. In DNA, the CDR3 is TGTGCCAGCAGCTTGGGCACCTATGGCTACACCTTC.

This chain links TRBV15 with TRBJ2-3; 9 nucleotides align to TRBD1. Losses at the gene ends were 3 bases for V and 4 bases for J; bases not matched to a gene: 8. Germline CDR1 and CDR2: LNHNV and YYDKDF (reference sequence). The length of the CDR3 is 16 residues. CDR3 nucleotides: TGTGCCACCAGCAGCCACCGGGACAGGGTGGCAGATACGCAGTATTTT. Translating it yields CATSSHRDRVADTQYF.

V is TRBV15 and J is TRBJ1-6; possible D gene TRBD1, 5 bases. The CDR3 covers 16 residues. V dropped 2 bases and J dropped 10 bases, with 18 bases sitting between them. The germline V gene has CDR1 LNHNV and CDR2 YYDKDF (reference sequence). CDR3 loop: CATSRHYKGNVSPLHF. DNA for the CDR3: TGTGCCACCAGCAGACACTACAAGGGGAACGTCTCACCCCTCCACTTT.

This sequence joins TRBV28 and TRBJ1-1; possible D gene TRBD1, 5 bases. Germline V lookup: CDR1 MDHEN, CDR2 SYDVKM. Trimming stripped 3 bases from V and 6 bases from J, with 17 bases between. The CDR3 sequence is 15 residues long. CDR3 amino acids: CASSFLGEGYAEAFF. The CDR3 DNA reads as TGTGCCAGCAGTTTCTTAGGGGAGGGCTACGCTGAAGCTTTCTTT.

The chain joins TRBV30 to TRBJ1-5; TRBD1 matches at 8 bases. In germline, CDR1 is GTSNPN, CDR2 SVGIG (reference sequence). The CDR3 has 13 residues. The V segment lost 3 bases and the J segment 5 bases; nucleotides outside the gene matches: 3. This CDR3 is CAWRTGVHQPQHF. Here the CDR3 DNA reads TGTGCCTGGAGGACAGGGGTCCATCAGCCCCAGCATTTT.

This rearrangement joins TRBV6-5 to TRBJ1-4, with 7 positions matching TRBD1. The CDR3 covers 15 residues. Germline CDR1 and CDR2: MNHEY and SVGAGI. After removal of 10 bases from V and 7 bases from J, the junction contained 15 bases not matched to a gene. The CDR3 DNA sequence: TGTGCCACCAGGACTACGGGGGACAGTACTGAAAAACTGTTTTTT. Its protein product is CATRTTGDSTEKLFF.

CDR3 loop: CASSQVGRAYEQYF. The CDR3 nucleotides read TGCGCCAGCAGCCAAGTAGGGAGGGCCTACGAGCAGTACTTC. The chain recombines TRBV4-3 with TRBJ2-7; 7 nucleotides line up with TRBD2. Germline CDR1 reads LGHNA; CDR2 reads YSLEER. The V and J ends lost 1 base and 2 bases, in that order; junction bases with no gene match: 2. The CDR3 is made up of 14 amino acids.

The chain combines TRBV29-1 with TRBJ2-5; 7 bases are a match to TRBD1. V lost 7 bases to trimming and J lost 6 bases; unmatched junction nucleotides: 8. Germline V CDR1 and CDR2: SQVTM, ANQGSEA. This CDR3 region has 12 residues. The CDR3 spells CSATGSGKTQYF. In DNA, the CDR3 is TGCAGCGCGACAGGGTCCGGGAAGACCCAGTACTTC.

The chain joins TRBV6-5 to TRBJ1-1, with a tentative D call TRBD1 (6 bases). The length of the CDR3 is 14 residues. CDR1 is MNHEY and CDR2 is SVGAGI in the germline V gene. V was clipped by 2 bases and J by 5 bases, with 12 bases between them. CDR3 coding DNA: TGTGCCAGCAGTTACGGGCGCCAGGGGACTGAAGCTTTCTTT. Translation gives CASSYGRQGTEAFF.

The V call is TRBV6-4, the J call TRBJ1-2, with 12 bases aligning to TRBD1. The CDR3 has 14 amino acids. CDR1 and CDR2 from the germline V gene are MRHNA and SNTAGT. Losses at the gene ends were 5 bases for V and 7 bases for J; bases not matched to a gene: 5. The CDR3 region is CASSSGTGGFGYTF. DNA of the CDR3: TGTGCCAGCAGTTCCGGGACAGGGGGCTTTGGCTACACCTTC.

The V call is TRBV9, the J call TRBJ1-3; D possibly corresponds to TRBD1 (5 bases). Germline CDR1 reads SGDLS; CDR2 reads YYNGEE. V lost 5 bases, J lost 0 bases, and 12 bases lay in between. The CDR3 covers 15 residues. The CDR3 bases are TGTGCCAGCAGATCGGAGACAGCCTCTGGAAACACCATATATTTT. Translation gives CASRSETASGNTIYF. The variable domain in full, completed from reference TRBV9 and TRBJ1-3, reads DSGVTQTPKHLITATGQRVTLRCSPRSGDLSVYWYQQSLDQGLQFLIQYYNGEERAKGNILERFSAQQFPDLHSELNLSSLELGDSALYFCASRSETASGNTIYFGEGSWLTVV.

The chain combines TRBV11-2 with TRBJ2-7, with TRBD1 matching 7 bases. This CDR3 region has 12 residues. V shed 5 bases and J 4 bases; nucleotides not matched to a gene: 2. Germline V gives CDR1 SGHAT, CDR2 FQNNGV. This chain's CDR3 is CASSRQGYEQYF. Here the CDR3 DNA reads TGTGCCAGCAGCCGACAGGGTTACGAGCAGTACTTC.

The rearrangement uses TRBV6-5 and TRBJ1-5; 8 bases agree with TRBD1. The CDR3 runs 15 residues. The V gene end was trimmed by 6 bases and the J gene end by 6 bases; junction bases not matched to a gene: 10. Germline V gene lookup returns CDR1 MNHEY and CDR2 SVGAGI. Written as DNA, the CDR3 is TGTGCCAGCAGAAAGGACAGGGCAGAATTTCAGCCCCAGCATTTT. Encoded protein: CASRKDRAEFQPQHF.

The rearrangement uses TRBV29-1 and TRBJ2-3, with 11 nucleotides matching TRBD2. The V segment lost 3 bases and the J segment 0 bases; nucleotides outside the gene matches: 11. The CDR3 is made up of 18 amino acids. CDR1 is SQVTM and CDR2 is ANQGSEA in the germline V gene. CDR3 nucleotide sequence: TGCAGCGTTGATGCACTAGCGGGAGAGGTGTCGAGCACAGATACGCAGTATTTT. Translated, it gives CSVDALAGEVSSTDTQYF.